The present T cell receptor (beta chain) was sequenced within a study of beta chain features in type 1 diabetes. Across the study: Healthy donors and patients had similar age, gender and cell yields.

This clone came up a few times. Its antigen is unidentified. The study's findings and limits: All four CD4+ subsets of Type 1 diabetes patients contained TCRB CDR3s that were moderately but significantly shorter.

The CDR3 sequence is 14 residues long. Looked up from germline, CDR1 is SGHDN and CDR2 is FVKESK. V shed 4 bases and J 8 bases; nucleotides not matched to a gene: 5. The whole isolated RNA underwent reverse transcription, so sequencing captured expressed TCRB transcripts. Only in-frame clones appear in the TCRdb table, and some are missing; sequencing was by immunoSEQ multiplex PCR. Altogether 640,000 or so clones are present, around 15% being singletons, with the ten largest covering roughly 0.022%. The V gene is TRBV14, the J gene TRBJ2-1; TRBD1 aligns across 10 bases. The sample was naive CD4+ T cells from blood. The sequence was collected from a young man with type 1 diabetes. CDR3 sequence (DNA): TGTGCCAGCAGCCGTGGGACAGGGGTCCATGAGCAGTTCTTC. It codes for CASSRGTGVHEQFF.